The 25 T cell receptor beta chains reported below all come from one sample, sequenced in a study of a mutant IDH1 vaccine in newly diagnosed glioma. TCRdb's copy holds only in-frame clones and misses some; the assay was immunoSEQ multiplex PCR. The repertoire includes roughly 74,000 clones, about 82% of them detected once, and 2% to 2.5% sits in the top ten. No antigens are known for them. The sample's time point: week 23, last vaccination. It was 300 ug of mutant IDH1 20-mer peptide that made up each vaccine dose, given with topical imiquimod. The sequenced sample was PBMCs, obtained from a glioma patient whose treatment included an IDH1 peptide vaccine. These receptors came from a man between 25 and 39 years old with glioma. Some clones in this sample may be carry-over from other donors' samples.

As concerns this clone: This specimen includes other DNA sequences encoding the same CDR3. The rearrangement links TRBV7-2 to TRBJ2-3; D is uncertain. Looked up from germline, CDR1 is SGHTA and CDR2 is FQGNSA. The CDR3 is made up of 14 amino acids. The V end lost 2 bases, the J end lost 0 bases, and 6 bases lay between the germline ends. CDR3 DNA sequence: TGTGCCAGCAGCTTAAGCCATAGCACAGATACGCAGTATTTT. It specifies CASSLSHSTDTQYF.

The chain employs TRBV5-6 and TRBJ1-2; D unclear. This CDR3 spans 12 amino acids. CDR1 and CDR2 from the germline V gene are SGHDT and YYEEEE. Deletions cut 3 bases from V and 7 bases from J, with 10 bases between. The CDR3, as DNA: TGTGCCAGCAGCTCCCGGAATCCTGGCTACACCTTC. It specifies CASSSRNPGYTF.

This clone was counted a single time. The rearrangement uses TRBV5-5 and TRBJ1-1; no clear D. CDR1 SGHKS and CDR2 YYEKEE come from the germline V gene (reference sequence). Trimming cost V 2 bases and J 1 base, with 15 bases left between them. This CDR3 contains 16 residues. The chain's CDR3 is CASSFFPYIGNTEAFF. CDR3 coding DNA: TGTGCCAGCAGCTTTTTCCCGTACATAGGGAACACTGAAGCTTTCTTT.

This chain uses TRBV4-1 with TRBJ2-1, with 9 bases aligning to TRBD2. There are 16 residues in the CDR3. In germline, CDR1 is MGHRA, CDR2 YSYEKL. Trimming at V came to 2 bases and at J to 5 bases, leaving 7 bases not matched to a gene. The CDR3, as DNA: TGCGCCAGCAGCCAACCCGCTGCGGGGGGGCACAATGAGCAGTTCTTC. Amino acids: CASSQPAAGGHNEQFF.

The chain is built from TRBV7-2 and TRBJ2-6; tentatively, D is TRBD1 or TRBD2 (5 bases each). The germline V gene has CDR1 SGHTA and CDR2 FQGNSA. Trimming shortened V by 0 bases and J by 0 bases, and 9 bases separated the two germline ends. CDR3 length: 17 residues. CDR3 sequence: CASSLARDRSGANVLTF. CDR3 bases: TGTGCCAGCAGCTTAGCCCGGGACCGCTCTGGGGCCAACGTCCTGACTTTC.

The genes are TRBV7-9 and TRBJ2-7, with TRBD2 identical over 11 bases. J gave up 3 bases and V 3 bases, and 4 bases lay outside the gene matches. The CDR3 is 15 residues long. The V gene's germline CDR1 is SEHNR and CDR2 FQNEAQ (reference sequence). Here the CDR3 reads CASSLSLAGGYEQYF. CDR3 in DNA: TGTGCCAGCAGCTTGAGCCTAGCGGGAGGCTACGAGCAGTACTTC.

The CDR3 loop reads CASNPQRLASSYEQYF. As DNA, the CDR3 is TGTGCCAGCAACCCCCAGAGACTAGCGAGCTCCTACGAGCAGTACTTC. The chain couples TRBV28 to TRBJ2-7, with 8 bases fitting TRBD2. The CDR3 spans 16 residues. Trimming cost V 7 bases and J 0 bases; bases outside gene matches: 11. Germline V CDR1 and CDR2: MDHEN, SYDVKM. The whole variable domain, remainder taken from reference TRBV28 and TRBJ2-7, is DVKVTQSSRYLVKRTGEKVFLECVQDMDHENMFWYRQDPGLGLRLIYFSYDVKMKEKGDIPEGYSVSREKKERFSLILESASTNQTSMYLCASNPQRLASSYEQYFGPGTRLTVT.

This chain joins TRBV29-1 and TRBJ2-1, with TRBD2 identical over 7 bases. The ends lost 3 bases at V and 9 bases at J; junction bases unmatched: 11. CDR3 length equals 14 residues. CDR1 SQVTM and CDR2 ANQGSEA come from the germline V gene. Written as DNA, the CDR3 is TGCAGCGTTGAGTTAGCCGGGAGGAGGGCTGAGCAGTTCTTC. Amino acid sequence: CSVELAGRRAEQFF.

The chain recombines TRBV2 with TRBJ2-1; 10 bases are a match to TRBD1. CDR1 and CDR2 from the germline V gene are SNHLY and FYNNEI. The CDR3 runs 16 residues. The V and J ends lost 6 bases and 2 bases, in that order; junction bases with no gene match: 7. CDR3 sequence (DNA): TGTGCCAGCAGACCCACCGGGACAGGGGCCTACAATGAGCAGTTCTTC. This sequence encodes CASRPTGTGAYNEQFF.

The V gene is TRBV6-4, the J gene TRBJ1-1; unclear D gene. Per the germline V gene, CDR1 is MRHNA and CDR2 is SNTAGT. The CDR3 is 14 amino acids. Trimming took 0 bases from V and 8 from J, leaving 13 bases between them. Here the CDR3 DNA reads TGTGCCAGCAGTGACTCGATGGAGGGATCCGAAGCTTTCTTT. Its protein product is CASSDSMEGSEAFF.

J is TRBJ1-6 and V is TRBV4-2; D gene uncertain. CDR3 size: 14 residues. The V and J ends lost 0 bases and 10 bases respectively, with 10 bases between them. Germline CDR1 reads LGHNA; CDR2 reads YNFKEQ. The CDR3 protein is CASSQDNQASPLHF. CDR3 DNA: TGTGCCAGCAGCCAAGATAACCAGGCCTCACCCCTCCACTTT.

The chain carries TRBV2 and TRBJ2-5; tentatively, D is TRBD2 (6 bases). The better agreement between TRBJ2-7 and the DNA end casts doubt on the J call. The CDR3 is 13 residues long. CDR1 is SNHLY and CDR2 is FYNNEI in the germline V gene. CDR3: CASNNGRTNEQYF. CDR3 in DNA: TGTGCCAGCAATAACGGGAGAACAAACGAGCAGTACTTC.

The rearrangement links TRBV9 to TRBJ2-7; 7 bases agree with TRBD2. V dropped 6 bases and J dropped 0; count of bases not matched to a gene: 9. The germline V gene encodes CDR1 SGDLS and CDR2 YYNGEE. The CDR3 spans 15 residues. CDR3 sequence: CASTPAGMSSYEQYF. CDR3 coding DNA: TGTGCCAGCACCCCAGCGGGGATGAGCTCCTACGAGCAGTACTTC.

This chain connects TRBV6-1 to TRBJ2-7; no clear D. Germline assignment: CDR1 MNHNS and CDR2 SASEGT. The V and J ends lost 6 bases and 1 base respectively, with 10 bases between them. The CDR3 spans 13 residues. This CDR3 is CASRRSPSYEQYF. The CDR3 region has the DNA TGTGCCAGCAGACGGAGTCCTTCCTACGAGCAGTACTTC.

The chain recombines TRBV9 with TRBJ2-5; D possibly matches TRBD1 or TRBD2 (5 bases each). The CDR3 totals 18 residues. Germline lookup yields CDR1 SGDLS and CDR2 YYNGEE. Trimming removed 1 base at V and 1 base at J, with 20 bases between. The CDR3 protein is CASSVSLGGRGGQETQYF. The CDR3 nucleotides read TGTGCCAGCAGCGTATCTCTCGGAGGTAGGGGCGGCCAAGAGACCCAGTACTTC. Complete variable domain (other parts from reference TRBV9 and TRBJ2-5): DSGVTQTPKHLITATGQRVTLRCSPRSGDLSVYWYQQSLDQGLQFLIQYYNGEERAKGNILERFSAQQFPDLHSELNLSSLELGDSALYFCASSVSLGGRGGQETQYFGPGTRLLVL.

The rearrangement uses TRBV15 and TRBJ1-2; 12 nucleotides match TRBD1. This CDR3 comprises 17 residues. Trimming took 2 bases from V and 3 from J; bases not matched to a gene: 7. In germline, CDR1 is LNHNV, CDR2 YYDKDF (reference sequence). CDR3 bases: TGTGCCACCAGCAGAACCTACGGGACAGGGGGCGACTATGGCTACACCTTC. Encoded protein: CATSRTYGTGGDYGYTF.

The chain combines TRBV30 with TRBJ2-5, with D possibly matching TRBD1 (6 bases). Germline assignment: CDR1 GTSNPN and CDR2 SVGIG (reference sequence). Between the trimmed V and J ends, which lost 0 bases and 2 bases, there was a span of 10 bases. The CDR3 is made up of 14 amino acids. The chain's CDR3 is CAWSVSGVQETQYF. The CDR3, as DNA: TGTGCCTGGAGTGTTTCAGGGGTTCAAGAGACCCAGTACTTC.

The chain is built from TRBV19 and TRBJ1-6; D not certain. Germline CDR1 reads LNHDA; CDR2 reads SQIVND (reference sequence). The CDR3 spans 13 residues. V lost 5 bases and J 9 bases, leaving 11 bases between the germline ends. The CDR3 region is CASSEEVGSPLHF. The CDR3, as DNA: TGTGCCAGTAGTGAGGAGGTGGGTTCACCCCTCCACTTT.

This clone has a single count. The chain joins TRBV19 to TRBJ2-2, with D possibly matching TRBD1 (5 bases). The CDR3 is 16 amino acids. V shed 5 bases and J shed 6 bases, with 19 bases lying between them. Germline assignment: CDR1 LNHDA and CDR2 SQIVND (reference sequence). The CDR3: CASSPGPPGLPGELFF. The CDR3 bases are TGTGCCAGTAGTCCCGGCCCTCCAGGGCTGCCCGGGGAGCTGTTTTTT.

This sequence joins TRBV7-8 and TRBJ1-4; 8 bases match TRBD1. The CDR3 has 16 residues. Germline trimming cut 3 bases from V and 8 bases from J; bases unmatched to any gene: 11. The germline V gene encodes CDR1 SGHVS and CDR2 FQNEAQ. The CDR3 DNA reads TGTGCCAGCAGCTTTAACAGGGGGACGGCCCCGGAAAAACTGTTTTTT. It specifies CASSFNRGTAPEKLFF.

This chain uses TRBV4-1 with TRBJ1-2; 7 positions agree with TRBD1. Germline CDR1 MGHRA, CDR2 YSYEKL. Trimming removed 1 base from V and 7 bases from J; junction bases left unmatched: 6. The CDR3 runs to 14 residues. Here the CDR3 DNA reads TGCGCCAGCAGCCAAGGTTTAGGGGGCCTTGGCTACACCTTC. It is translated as CASSQGLGGLGYTF.

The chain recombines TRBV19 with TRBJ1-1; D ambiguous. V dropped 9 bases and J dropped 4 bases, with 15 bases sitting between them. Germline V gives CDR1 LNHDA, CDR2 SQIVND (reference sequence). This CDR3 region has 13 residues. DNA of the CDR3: TGTGCCAGCGAGATACAGCCGGGCACTGAAGCTTTCTTT. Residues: CASEIQPGTEAFF.

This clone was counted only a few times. The CDR3 nucleotides are TGTGCCAGCAGTTTAGATACGTTGTTAGACACCAGCTCCTACGAGCAGTACTTC. Amino acid sequence: CASSLDTLLDTSSYEQYF. This rearrangement joins TRBV28 to TRBJ2-7; D uncertain. Per the germline V gene, CDR1 is MDHEN and CDR2 is SYDVKM. Trimming cost V 2 bases and J 0 bases, with 20 bases left between them. CDR3 size: 18 residues.

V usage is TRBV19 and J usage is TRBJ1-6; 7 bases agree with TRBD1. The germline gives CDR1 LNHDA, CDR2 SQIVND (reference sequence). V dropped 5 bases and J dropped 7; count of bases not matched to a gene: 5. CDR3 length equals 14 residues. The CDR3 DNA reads TGTGCCAGTAGTGTGGGGACAGCCAATTCACCCCTCCACTTT. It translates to CASSVGTANSPLHF.

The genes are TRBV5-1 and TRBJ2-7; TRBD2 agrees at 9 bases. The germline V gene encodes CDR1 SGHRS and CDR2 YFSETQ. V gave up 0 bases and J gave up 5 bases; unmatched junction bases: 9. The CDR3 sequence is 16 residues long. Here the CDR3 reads CASSLAQLGLAHEQYF. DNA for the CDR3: TGCGCCAGCAGCTTGGCCCAACTGGGACTAGCTCACGAGCAGTACTTC.